This TCR beta chain was profiled in a study of cytomegalovirus exposure and HLA in healthy donors. CDR3 length: 13 residues. V was cut by 7 bases and J by 4 bases, with 13 bases left in between. The germline V gene encodes CDR1 LNHDA and CDR2 SQIVND (reference sequence). The PCR had 60 Vbeta and 13 Jbeta primers. Here immunoSEQ multiplex PCR was the method, and the copy in TCRdb shows in-frame clones only, minus some. The data hold roughly 150,000 clones, with roughly 70% observed a single time. The sequence was collected from a male donor in good health and CMV-seronegative. V and J are TRBV19 and TRBJ1-1; no clear D. The sample taken for sequencing was PBMCs. CDR3 nucleotide sequence: TGTGCCAGTACCGCAGTATGGTCCACTGAAGCTTTCTTT. Its translation is CASTAVWSTEAFF.